Following are 10 T cell receptor beta chains from one sample sequenced in a study of breast tumors, draining lymph nodes, adjacent tissues. TCRdb reprocessed the multiplex PCR reads via MiXCR and lists one record per CDR3 protein. The sample has over 150,000 distinct CDR3 sequences, over 25% seen once. Samples came from axillary lymph nodes draining the breast cancer. The sample consisted of axillary lymph node tissue. The receptor set was obtained from a female donor with breast cancer. Some clones in this sample may be carry-over from other donors' samples.

V is TRBV7-8 and J is TRBJ1-4, with 8 bases aligning to TRBD1. There are 15 residues in the CDR3. J lost 7 bases, V lost 5 bases, and 9 bases had no gene match. Germline CDR1 SGHVS, CDR2 FQNEAQ. CDR3 bases: TGTGCCAGCAGCCCCAGAGGACAGGGCGCTGAAAAACTGTTTTTT. Protein product: CASSPRGQGAEKLFF.

Notes on this clonotype: It may be a read error: a sequence one base away is much more abundant. The chain is built from TRBV18 and TRBJ1-4; the D is unclear. The V and J ends lost 3 bases and 2 bases respectively, with 7 bases between them. This CDR3 has 14 residues. Germline V gives CDR1 KGHSH, CDR2 LQKENI. CDR3 nucleotide sequence: TGTGCCAGCTCACCGGGAATGACTAATGAAAAACTGTTTTTT. It yields the protein CASSPGMTNEKLFF.

About this clonotype: At one end, the junction sequence differs from germline, possibly due to a read error. The chain joins TRBV11-2 to TRBJ1-5; 10 bases fit TRBD1. The length of the CDR3 is 16 residues. Germline V CDR1 and CDR2: SGHAT, FQNNGV. This CDR3 is CASRLEPGQGPWPQHF. The CDR3 region has the DNA TGTGCCAGCAGGTTAGAGCCGGGACAGGGGCCATGGCCCCAGCATTTT.

This clonotype has ten or more counts. The chain carries TRBV18 and TRBJ2-2, with 8 positions matching TRBD1. The CDR3 covers 16 residues. The germline V gene encodes CDR1 KGHSH and CDR2 LQKENI. V lost 3 bases and J lost 4; bases outside the gene matches: 7. The chain's CDR3 is CASSPTQGASTGELFF. CDR3 DNA sequence: TGTGCCAGCTCACCGACGCAGGGGGCAAGCACCGGGGAGCTGTTTTTT.

Of note for this clonotype: Since a much larger clone is just one base distant, this may be a read error. The chain combines TRBV11-2 with TRBJ2-7; D gene uncertain. V was cut by 3 bases and J by 0 bases, with 12 bases left in between. The CDR3 spans 15 residues. The germline gives CDR1 SGHAT, CDR2 FQNNGV. The DNA of the CDR3 is TGTGCCAGCAGCTTTTCATACAGCACCTCCTACGAGCAGTACTTC. Its protein is CASSFSYSTSYEQYF.

The chain couples TRBV7-2 to TRBJ1-5; TRBD1 might be the D (5 bases). V lost 5 bases to trimming and J lost 9 bases, with 8 bases between them. CDR1 is SGHTA and CDR2 is FQGNSA in the germline V gene. This CDR3 is built from 11 residues. CDR3 sequence (DNA): TGTGCCAGCAGCCAGGGTCTGCCCCAGCATTTT. This encodes CASSQGLPQHF. The whole variable domain, filled in from reference TRBV7-2 and TRBJ1-5, reads GAGVSQSPSNKVTEKGKDVELRCDPISGHTALYWYRQSLGQGLEFLIYFQGNSAPDKSGLPSDRFSAERTGGSVSTLTIQRTQQEDSAVYLCASSQGLPQHFGDGTRLSIL.

This clonotype was counted at least ten times. The CDR3 DNA is TGTGCCAGCAGCGTAGGACAGGGGGACTACGAGCAGTACTTC. Its translation: CASSVGQGDYEQYF. V is TRBV9 and J is TRBJ2-7, with TRBD1 matching over 9 bases. Looked up from germline, CDR1 is SGDLS and CDR2 is YYNGEE. Germline trimming cut 0 bases from V and 3 bases from J; bases unmatched to any gene: 1. The CDR3 has 14 amino acids.

A few counts support this clonotype. A much larger clone is a single base away; this may be a read error. The V and J genes are TRBV20-1 and TRBJ2-6; 7 positions agree with TRBD1. CDR1 is DFQATT, CDR2 SNEGSKA, per germline (reference sequence). The CDR3 sequence is 14 residues long. The CDR3 loop is CSASTGTGATVLTF. Here the CDR3 DNA reads TGCAGTGCGTCGACAGGGACCGGGGCCACCGTCCTGACTTTC.

This clonotype was observed a handful of times. The germline gene is not matched at one end of the junction; a read error may be the cause. The chain uses TRBV5-1 and TRBJ2-5, with D possibly matching TRBD2 (5 bases). The CDR3 covers 14 residues. Germline V lookup: CDR1 SGHRS, CDR2 YFSETQ. CDR3: CASSATGYQDTQYF. CDR3 bases: TGCGCCAGCAGCGCCACGGGGTACCAAGACACCCAGTACTTC.

This clonotype came up many times. The chain has TRBV6-6 and TRBJ1-3, with D possibly being TRBD1 (6 bases). This CDR3 is 16 amino acids long. The V gene's germline CDR1 is MNHNY and CDR2 SVGAGI (reference sequence). The V and J ends lost 7 bases and 0 bases respectively, with 16 bases between them. CDR3 amino acids: CASTQLGGASGNTIYF. In DNA, the CDR3 is TGTGCCAGCACCCAATTAGGGGGTGCCTCTGGAAACACCATATATTTT.